The clone carrying this TCR beta chain has only one observation. Its matching antigen is unknown. V shed 6 bases and J 4 bases; nucleotides not matched to a gene: 12. The germline CDR1 and CDR2 sequences are MDHEN and SYDVKM. The CDR3 runs 18 residues. These data originate in a study of cytomegalovirus exposure and HLA in healthy donors. Study-wide results and caveats: Associated with cytomegalovirus, according to the listing, were about 160 TCR beta chains. Published work reported that the classifier diagnosed cytomegalovirus status with high specificity and sensitivity.

The PCR contained 60 Vbeta and 13 Jbeta primers. Sequenced by immunoSEQ multiplex PCR; TCRdb stores in-frame clones only, minus some. The sample lists over 150,000 clones, over 70% seen once, with around 3% in the top ten. Donors consisted of healthy bone marrow donors. This chain links TRBV28 with TRBJ2-4; TRBD2 matches 13 bases. Sequencing was performed on PBMCs. This clonotype originated in a male donor in good health and CMV-seronegative. The chain's CDR3 is CASSSPGLAGVWKNIQYF. The CDR3, as DNA: TGTGCCAGCAGCTCCCCCGGACTAGCGGGAGTCTGGAAAAACATTCAGTACTTC.